The table lists the clone carrying this T cell receptor beta chain with a few counts. The source of the sample is a study of T-cell memory formation after mild COVID-19. About the study: There were largely donor-specific TCR clusters.

Germline V gives CDR1 SGHVS, CDR2 FNYEAQ. This CDR3 is 16 amino acids long. After removal of 5 bases from V and 4 bases from J, the junction contained 10 bases not matched to a gene. Via MiXCR, TCRdb re-called the 5' RACE reads, giving one row per CDR3 protein. Here the sample spans about 340,000 distinct CDR3 sequences, less than 20% being singletons. The receptor was derived from a man aged 18 to 30 who had mild COVID-19 (a few samples of this study predate the infection). Cell type and time point are not known. Sequences were obtained from PBMCs or a T cell subset sorted from them (not recorded which). This sequence joins TRBV7-6 and TRBJ1-3; the match to TRBD1 covers 8 bases. The CDR3 nucleotides are TGTGCCAGCAGCCCCTTCCCCAGGACAGGGGGAAACACCATATATTTT. Amino acid sequence: CASSPFPRTGGNTIYF.